These T cell receptor beta chains were read from a single sample in a study of identical twins. MiXCR, run by TCRdb on the 5' RACE reads, gives a single entry per CDR3 protein. The repertoire holds 300,000 to 400,000 distinct CDR3 sequences, roughly 12% seen once, with roughly 7% in the top ten. These data also featured in a second study, about yellow fever vaccine responses in identical twins.

Sequences were obtained from CD8+ T cells sorted from blood. All receptors derive from a young woman in good health. CDR3s leave out the opening cysteine and the closing phenylalanine or tryptophan.

TRBJ2-6 TRBV25-1 ASRGDREAGANVLT
TRBJ2-1 TRBV5-6 ASSPGRGFANEQF
TRBJ2-7 TRBV20-1 SARDSGSYEQY
TRBJ2-5 TRBV7-8 AILDRVETQY
TRBJ1-1 TRBV4-1 ASSQATGINTEAF
TRBJ2-2 TRBV4-1 ASSQEPGKVGTGELF
TRBJ1-2 TRBV19 ASSMEGGLGYGYT
TRBJ1-4 TRBV9 ASSGRDSQNEKLF
TRBJ1-1 TRBV29-1 SVEGTLNTEAF
TRBJ2-1 TRBV7-9 ASSFGTSGGANNEQF
TRBJ2-3 TRBV28 ASSLGWSDTQY
TRBJ2-1 TRBV20-1 SARVGTSGYNEQF
TRBJ2-4 TRBV27 ASSLTPPRTKNIQY
TRBJ2-2 TRBV25-1 ASSAGLAGGPDGELF
TRBJ2-5 TRBV24-1 TTSDPPLGDVETQY
TRBJ1-1 TRBV5-1 ASSLVRENTEAF
TRBJ2-1 TRBV5-1 ASRFKGNGNYNEQF
TRBJ1-5 TRBV6-1 ATKGGAGQPQH
TRBJ2-2 TRBV5-6 ASSSGQGGGELF
TRBJ2-4 TRBV12-5 ASGLVPQLRQVKNIQY
TRBJ2-1 TRBV24-1 ATRGVNEQF
TRBJ2-2 TRBV6-1 ASTHGRAATGELF
TRBJ2-7 TRBV27 ASSSGGGPSYEQY
TRBJ2-1 TRBV5-5 ASSDGDRQGGRDGV
TRBJ2-3 TRBV28 ASSRRSGGSTDTQY
TRBJ1-1 TRBV5-1 ASSLGAPTHTEAF
TRBJ1-2 TRBV4-1 ASSQLTGVGGYT